Sequencing of this T cell receptor (beta chain) was carried out in a study of monozygotic twins with inflammatory bowel disease. TCRdb reprocessed the 5' RACE reads, keeping one entry per CDR3 protein, no DNA. Its listing shows more than 350,000 distinct CDR3 sequences. Germline assignment: CDR1 PRHDT and CDR2 FYEKMQ (reference sequence). The CDR3 length is 13 residues. The chain links TRBV13 to TRBJ2-1; TCRdb selects TRBD1, and the lack of DNA leaves this call unchecked. This TCR derives from a human donor with ulcerative colitis or Crohn's disease, or a healthy co-twin of an affected twin (not recorded which). Sequenced material: blood. The CDR3 reads CASSPLTYNEQFF.